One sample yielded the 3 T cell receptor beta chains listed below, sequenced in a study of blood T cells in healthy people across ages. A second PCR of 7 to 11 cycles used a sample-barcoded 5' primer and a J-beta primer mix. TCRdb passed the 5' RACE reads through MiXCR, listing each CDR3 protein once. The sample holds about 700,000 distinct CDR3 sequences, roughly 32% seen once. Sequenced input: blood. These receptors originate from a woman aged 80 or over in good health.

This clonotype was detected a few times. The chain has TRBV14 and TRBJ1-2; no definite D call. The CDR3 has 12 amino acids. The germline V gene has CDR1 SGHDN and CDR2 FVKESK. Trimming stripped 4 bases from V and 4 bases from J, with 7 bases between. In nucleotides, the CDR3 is TGTGCCAGCAGCCCCTTCTCCTATGGCTACACCTTC. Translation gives CASSPFSYGYTF.

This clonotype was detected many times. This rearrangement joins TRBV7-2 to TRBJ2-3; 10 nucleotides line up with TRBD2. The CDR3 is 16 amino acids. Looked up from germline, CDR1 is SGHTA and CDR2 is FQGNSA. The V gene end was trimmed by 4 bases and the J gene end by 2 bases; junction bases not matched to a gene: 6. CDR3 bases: TGTGCCAGCAGCTCAATAGCGGGGGGTTTCACAGATACGCAGTATTTT. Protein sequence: CASSSIAGGFTDTQYF.

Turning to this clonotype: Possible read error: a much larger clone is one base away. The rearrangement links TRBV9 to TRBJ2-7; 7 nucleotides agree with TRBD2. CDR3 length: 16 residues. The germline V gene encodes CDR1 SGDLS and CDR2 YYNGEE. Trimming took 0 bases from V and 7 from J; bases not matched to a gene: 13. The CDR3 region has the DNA TGTGCCAGCAGCGTAGCTCCCCTAGCGGCTTACAATGAGCAGTACTTC. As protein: CASSVAPLAAYNEQYF.